This T cell receptor beta chain was observed in a study of blood T cell repertoires in COVID-19. Across the whole study: COVID-19 samples, acute and convalescent, were from the United States, Italy and Spain. Sources were T cells, B-cell-depleted T cells, or PBMCs; the material itself was cDNA or gDNA.

The CDR3 extends over 14 amino acids. Germline-derived CDR1 and CDR2 are MDHEN and SYDVKM. The V end lost 5 bases, the J end lost 0 bases, and 8 bases lay between the germline ends. Clones were read by immunoSEQ multiplex PCR, and TCRdb kept only the in-frame ones, dropping some. The profile shows fewer than 180,000 clones, approximately 80% of them singletons. Material for sequencing was peripheral blood. This sequence joins TRBV28 and TRBJ1-3, with unresolved D. The sequence derives from a man in his 70s with acute or convalescent COVID-19. The CDR3, as DNA: TGTGCCAGCAGTCCGACATTCTCTGGAAACACCATATATTTT. Residues: CASSPTFSGNTIYF.